This entry lists 25 T cell receptor beta chains sequenced from one sample in a study of T-cell reconstitution after alpha-beta-depleted transplantation in children. Unique molecular identifiers were incorporated when the TCRbeta library was constructed. TCRdb passed the PCR reads through MiXCR, listing each CDR3 protein once. The sample yields approximately 290,000 distinct CDR3 sequences, 11% seen once. The source was peripheral blood, collected 180 days after TCRalphabeta/CD19-depleted stem cell transplant. Receptors were obtained from a male patient aged 2 to 10 who had a stem cell transplant for chronic granulomatous disease, so the T cells may come from the graft donor.

This clonotype was seen many times. The chain recombines TRBV5-1 with TRBJ2-2; D is possibly TRBD2 (5 bases). Germline V lookup: CDR1 SGHRS, CDR2 YFSETQ. The CDR3 has 15 amino acids. Trimming cost V 5 bases and J 0 bases, with 11 bases left between them. CDR3 nucleotides: TGCGCCAGCAGAAGTCGGGGTGCGAACACCGGGGAGCTGTTTTTT. Amino acid sequence: CASRSRGANTGELFF.

This clonotype was detected ten times or more. V is TRBV12-3 or TRBV12-4 and J is TRBJ2-1, with 9 positions matching TRBD2. With V trimmed by 3 bases and J by 0 bases, 9 bases remained unmatched. The CDR3 spans 18 residues. The CDR3 coding sequence is TGTGCCAGCAGTTTTTGGCGGGAGGGCGAGAGCTCCTACAATGAGCAGTTCTTC. Translating gives CASSFWREGESSYNEQFF.

In this sample, this clonotype turned up a few times. The chain employs TRBV3-1 and TRBJ2-1; D remains ambiguous. Deletions cut 2 bases from V and 0 bases from J, with 14 bases between. Germline V gene lookup returns CDR1 LGHDT and CDR2 YNNKEL (reference sequence). CDR3 length: 17 residues. DNA of the CDR3: TGTGCCAGCAGCCAAAACCCCACCTCCTTCTCCTACAATGAGCAGTTCTTC. Translation: CASSQNPTSFSYNEQFF.

This clonotype was recorded only once. This may come from a read error, since a much larger clone is one base off. The V and J genes are TRBV29-1 and TRBJ2-3; D is unresolved. The end of the DNA aligns better with TRBJ1-5, so the J call may be wrong. The CDR3 totals 13 residues. From germline, CDR1 is SQVTM and CDR2 ANQGSEA. The CDR3 sequence is CSVEWFGADTQHF. The CDR3 nucleotides read TGCAGCGTCGAGTGGTTCGGCGCAGATACGCAGCATTTT.

This clonotype appeared many times. CDR3 sequence (DNA): TGTGCCAGCAGTCGAAAGGCGGGAACCTACGAGCAGTACTTC. As protein: CASSRKAGTYEQYF. The chain joins TRBV12-3 or TRBV12-4 to TRBJ2-7; a weak D match, TRBD2 (6 bases). V was pared by 5 bases and J by 2 bases, with 13 bases between. The CDR3 runs 14 residues.

This clonotype was recorded many times. This chain uses TRBV12-3 or TRBV12-4 with TRBJ2-4; 7 positions agree with TRBD1. V was pared by 5 bases and J by 0 bases, with 10 bases of the junction left unmatched. The CDR3 runs to 17 residues. The CDR3 sequence is CASSTKLQGRAKNIQYF. CDR3 nucleotide sequence: TGTGCCAGCAGTACAAAATTACAGGGGAGAGCCAAAAACATTCAGTACTTC.

This clonotype was counted ten times or more. The chain links TRBV7-9 to TRBJ2-6; D ambiguous. The germline V gene encodes CDR1 SEHNR and CDR2 FQNEAQ (reference sequence). V was shortened by 4 bases and J by 5 bases, with 18 bases between the two germline ends. The CDR3 runs to 17 residues. Written as DNA, the CDR3 is TGTGCCAGCAGCTCACCGGGCCCGTGGGTCTGGGCCAACGTCCTGACTTTC. Protein: CASSSPGPWVWANVLTF.

This clonotype appeared many times. The CDR3, as DNA: TGTGCCACCGGTCCAGGACGCAGCACAGATACGCAGTATTTT. It specifies CATGPGRSTDTQYF. The chain joins TRBV24-1 to TRBJ2-3, with unresolved D. CDR3 length: 14 residues. Looked up from germline, CDR1 is KGHDR and CDR2 is SFDVKD. Trimming took off 9 bases at V and 0 bases at J, with 12 bases between the two ends.

This clonotype has a count of ten or more. J is TRBJ2-5 and V is TRBV11-1; no clear D. This CDR3 is built from 22 residues. Germline assignment: CDR1 SGHAT and CDR2 FQDESV (reference sequence). With 0 bases removed from V and 0 bases from J, the gap between germline ends came to 29 bases. As DNA, the CDR3 is TGTGCCAGCAGCTTAGCCCGTTTAAGTTCGGGCTCCCAGAACCGCCACCAAGAGACCCAGTACTTC. It is translated as CASSLARLSSGSQNRHQETQYF.

This clonotype was detected ten times or more. The chain carries TRBV29-1 and TRBJ2-3, with D tentatively TRBD2 (5 bases). The CDR3 length is 11 residues. Trimming shortened V by 7 bases and J by 4 bases, and 9 bases separated the two germline ends. The germline gives CDR1 SQVTM, CDR2 ANQGSEA. CDR3 in amino acids: CSGGSADTQYF. The CDR3 nucleotides are TGCAGCGGTGGGAGCGCAGATACGCAGTATTTT.

Ten or more counts support this clonotype. The CDR3 region has the DNA TGTGCCAGCAGCCCGCGACTCTGGGGCTCCTACAATGAGCAGTTCTTC. Translation gives CASSPRLWGSYNEQFF. The chain recombines TRBV7-9 with TRBJ2-1; D not certain. Germline lookup yields CDR1 SEHNR and CDR2 FQNEAQ (reference sequence). This CDR3 has 16 amino acids. V dropped 5 bases and J dropped 0 bases, with 14 bases sitting between them.

This clonotype was counted many times. This chain connects TRBV7-3 to TRBJ1-1, with unresolved D. The germline V gene has CDR1 SGHTA and CDR2 FQGTGA. V was trimmed by 4 bases and J by 4 bases, leaving 13 bases between them. The CDR3 runs to 14 residues. CDR3 loop: CASSSDREATEAFF. The CDR3 DNA reads TGTGCCAGCAGCTCCGACCGGGAGGCCACTGAAGCTTTCTTT.

This clonotype appeared many times. V and J are TRBV6-5 and TRBJ1-5; 7 bases are a match to TRBD1. In germline, CDR1 is MNHEY, CDR2 SVGAGI. V trimming: 0 bases; J trimming: 4 bases; junction bases outside the gene matches: 6. CDR3 length: 16 residues. CDR3 loop: CASSYSQGRRNQPQHF. DNA of the CDR3: TGTGCCAGCAGTTACTCACAGGGGAGGAGGAATCAGCCCCAGCATTTT.

CDR3 loop: CASSMTYGTGSYGYTF. The CDR3 coding sequence is TGTGCCAGTAGTATGACCTACGGGACAGGGTCCTATGGCTACACCTTC. The V call is TRBV19, the J call TRBJ1-2; TRBD1 matches at 9 bases. Germline CDR1 reads LNHDA; CDR2 reads SQIVND (reference sequence). The V segment lost 3 bases and the J segment 4 bases; nucleotides outside the gene matches: 9. CDR3 length: 16 amino acids.

Ten or more counts support this clonotype. The CDR3 nucleotides are TGTGCCAGCAGTTTGGGGGTCAGCCCCTACGAGCAGTACTTC. Encoded protein: CASSLGVSPYEQYF. This chain uses TRBV12-3 or TRBV12-4 with TRBJ2-7; the D gene could be TRBD1 or TRBD2 (5 bases each). The CDR3 loop spans 14 amino acids. V lost 3 bases and J lost 2, with 11 bases in between.

The chain combines TRBV20-1 with TRBJ2-7, with 14 bases identical to TRBD2. The CDR3 has 13 amino acids. CDR1 is DFQATT, CDR2 SNEGSKA, per germline (reference sequence). Here the CDR3 reads CFWGLAGAYEQYF. CDR3 DNA: TGCTTCTGGGGACTAGCGGGAGCCTACGAGCAGTACTTC.

Ten or more counts support this clonotype. The chain recombines TRBV29-1 with TRBJ2-6, with D tentatively TRBD2 (5 bases). CDR1 and CDR2 from the germline V gene are SQVTM and ANQGSEA. Trimming took 5 bases from V and 4 from J, leaving 12 bases between them. This CDR3 has 14 amino acids. The CDR3 reads CSVQLGSGANVLTF. DNA for the CDR3: TGCAGCGTTCAACTAGGGTCCGGGGCCAACGTCCTGACTTTC.

This clonotype was counted ten times or more. The V call is TRBV20-1, the J call TRBJ1-2; possibly TRBD1 for D (5 bases). The germline gives CDR1 DFQATT, CDR2 SNEGSKA (reference sequence). The CDR3 loop spans 15 amino acids. Trimming shortened V by 2 bases and J by 0 bases, and 13 bases separated the two germline ends. As DNA, the CDR3 is TGCAGTGCTAGAAGGGGACCGCAACCTAACTATGGCTACACCTTC. Translation: CSARRGPQPNYGYTF.

The table lists this clonotype with many counts. The chain employs TRBV7-8 and TRBJ2-5, with TRBD2 matching over 13 bases. J gave up 2 bases and V 2 bases, and 2 bases lay outside the gene matches. This CDR3 has 16 residues. From germline, CDR1 is SGHVS and CDR2 FQNEAQ. The CDR3 is CASSLPGLAGQETQYF. CDR3 DNA sequence: TGTGCCAGCAGCTTACCGGGACTAGCGGGACAAGAGACCCAGTACTTC.

At least ten counts were recorded for this clonotype. The chain uses TRBV11-2 and TRBJ1-5; D gene unclear. Germline V gives CDR1 SGHAT, CDR2 FQNNGV. With 1 base removed from V and 3 bases from J, the gap between germline ends came to 10 bases. This CDR3 has 15 residues. Here the CDR3 reads CASSLGTPYNQPQHF. The CDR3 DNA is TGTGCCAGCAGCTTAGGGACGCCTTACAATCAGCCCCAGCATTTT. The full variable domain, its missing parts supplied by reference TRBV11-2 and TRBJ1-5, is EAGVAQSPRYKIIEKRQSVAFWCNPISGHATLYWYQQILGQGPKLLIQFQNNGVVDDSQLPKDRFSAERLKGVDSTLKIQPAKLEDSAVYLCASSLGTPYNQPQHFGDGTRLSIL.

This clonotype was seen repeatedly, ten times or more. The chain employs TRBV4-1 and TRBJ2-3; D may be TRBD2 (6 bases). V shed 4 bases and J shed 4 bases, with 15 bases lying between them. Germline loops: CDR1 MGHRA, CDR2 YSYEKL. This CDR3 is built from 15 residues. The CDR3 DNA reads TGCGCCAGCAGCCTCTTTGGGCTAGCGCCAGATACGCAGTATTTT. Its translation is CASSLFGLAPDTQYF.

This clonotype appeared many times. The J gene is TRBJ1-2, the V gene TRBV29-1; no clear D. Germline loops: CDR1 SQVTM, CDR2 ANQGSEA. This CDR3 is built from 14 residues. Between the trimmed V and J ends, which lost 0 bases and 4 bases, there was a span of 12 bases. CDR3 amino acids: CSVEDPRLSYGYTF. The CDR3 DNA reads as TGCAGCGTTGAAGATCCCCGGCTAAGCTATGGCTACACCTTC.

With respect to this clonotype: One base away lies a much larger clone, so this may be a sequencing read error. The rearrangement uses TRBV20-1 and TRBJ2-5; D gene ambiguous. This CDR3 region has 12 residues. V was shortened by 7 bases and J by 6 bases, with 15 bases between the two germline ends. Germline V gene data show CDR1 as DFQATT and CDR2 as SNEGSKA (reference sequence). The CDR3: CSVMGQRKTQYF. Written as DNA, the CDR3 is TGCAGTGTAATGGGCCAGAGGAAGACCCAGTACTTC.

This clonotype was observed many times. This chain joins TRBV27 and TRBJ2-7; D not resolved. From germline, CDR1 is MNHEY and CDR2 SMNVEV (reference sequence). The CDR3 runs 14 residues. V was cut by 5 bases and J by 0 bases, with 11 bases left in between. This chain's CDR3 is CASSLYLSSYEQYF. The CDR3 DNA sequence: TGTGCCAGCAGTCTCTACTTGAGCTCCTACGAGCAGTACTTC.

This clonotype was seen ten or more times. The chain recombines TRBV29-1 with TRBJ2-5; no clear D. The germline gives CDR1 SQVTM, CDR2 ANQGSEA. V lost 6 bases and J lost 4, with 12 bases in between. CDR3 length: 12 residues. CDR3 sequence: CSVAPGAETQYF. In DNA, the CDR3 is TGCAGCGTAGCCCCCGGCGCAGAGACCCAGTACTTC.